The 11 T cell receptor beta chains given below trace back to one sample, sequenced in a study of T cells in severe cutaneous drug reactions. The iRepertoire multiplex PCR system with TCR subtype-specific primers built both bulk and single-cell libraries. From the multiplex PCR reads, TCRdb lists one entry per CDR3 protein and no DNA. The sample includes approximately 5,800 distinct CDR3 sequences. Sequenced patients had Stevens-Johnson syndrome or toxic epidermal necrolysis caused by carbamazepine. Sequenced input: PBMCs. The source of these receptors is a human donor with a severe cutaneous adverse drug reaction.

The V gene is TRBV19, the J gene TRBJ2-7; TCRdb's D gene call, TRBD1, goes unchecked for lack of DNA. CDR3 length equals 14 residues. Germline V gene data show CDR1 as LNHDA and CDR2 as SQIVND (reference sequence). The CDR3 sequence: CASSSPGQTYEQYF.

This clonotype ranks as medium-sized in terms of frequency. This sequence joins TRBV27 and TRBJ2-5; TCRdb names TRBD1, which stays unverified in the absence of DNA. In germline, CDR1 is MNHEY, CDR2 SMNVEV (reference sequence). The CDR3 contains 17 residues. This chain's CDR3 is CASSPNQQGRGQETQYF.

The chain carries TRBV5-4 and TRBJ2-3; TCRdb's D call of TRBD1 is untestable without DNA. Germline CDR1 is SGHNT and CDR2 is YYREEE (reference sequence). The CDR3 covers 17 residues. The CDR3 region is CASSPESGGIKTDTQYF.

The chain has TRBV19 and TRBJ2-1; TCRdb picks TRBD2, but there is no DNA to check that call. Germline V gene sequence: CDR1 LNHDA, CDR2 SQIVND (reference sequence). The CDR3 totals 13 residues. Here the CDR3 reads CASSKGITNEQFF.

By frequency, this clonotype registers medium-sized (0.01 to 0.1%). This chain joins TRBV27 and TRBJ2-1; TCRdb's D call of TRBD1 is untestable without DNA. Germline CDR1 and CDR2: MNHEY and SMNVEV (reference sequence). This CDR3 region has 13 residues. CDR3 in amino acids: CASTRQGGNEQFF.

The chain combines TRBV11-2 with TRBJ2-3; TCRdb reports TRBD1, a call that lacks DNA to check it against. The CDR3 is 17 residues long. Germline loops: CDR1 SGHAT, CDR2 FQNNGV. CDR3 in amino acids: CASSDKWTVDRTDTQYF.

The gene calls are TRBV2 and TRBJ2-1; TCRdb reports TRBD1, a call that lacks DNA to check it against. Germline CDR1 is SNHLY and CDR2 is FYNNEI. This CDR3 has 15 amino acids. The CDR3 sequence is CASSESGLRGTEQFF.

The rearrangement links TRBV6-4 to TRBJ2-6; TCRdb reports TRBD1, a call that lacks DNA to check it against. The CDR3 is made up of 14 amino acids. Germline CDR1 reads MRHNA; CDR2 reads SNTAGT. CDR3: CASSDGGGANVLTF.

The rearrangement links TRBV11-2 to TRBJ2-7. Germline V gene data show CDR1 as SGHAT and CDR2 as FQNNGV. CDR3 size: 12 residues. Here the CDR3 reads CASTTTSYEQYF.

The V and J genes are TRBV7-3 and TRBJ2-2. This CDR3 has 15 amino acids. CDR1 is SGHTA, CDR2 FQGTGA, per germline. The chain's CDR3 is CASSFGGVDTGELFF.

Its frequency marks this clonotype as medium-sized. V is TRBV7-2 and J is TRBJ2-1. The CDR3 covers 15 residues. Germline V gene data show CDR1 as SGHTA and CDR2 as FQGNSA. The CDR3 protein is CASSLWKSLGNEQFF.